Presented here are 27 T cell receptor beta chains from one specimen sequenced in a study of blood T cell repertoires in COVID-19. Assay: immunoSEQ multiplex PCR; the TCRdb copy retains only in-frame clones and omits some. In the table there are some 99,000 clones, about 90% of which are singletons. The specimen was peripheral blood. The receptors come from a man aged 70 or older with acute or convalescent COVID-19.

The V gene is TRBV12-2, the J gene TRBJ1-6. TRBV12-2 is described as a pseudogene. The CDR3 sequence is 17 residues long. The CDR3 loop reads CASRLLGHSRGRSPLHF. The CDR3 DNA reads TGTGCAAGTCGCTTATTGGGCCACAGTCGAGGGAGATCACCCCTCCACTTT.

This clone appeared once. The chain links TRBV30 to TRBJ1-4; D remains unclear. The CDR3 has 11 residues. CDR1 and CDR2 (germline): GTSNPN, SVGIG (reference sequence). V was cut by 0 bases and J by 8 bases, with 4 bases left in between. For the CDR3, the DNA is TGTGCCTGGAGTGTCAGGGAAAAACTGTTTTTT. Translating gives CAWSVREKLFF.

The chain couples TRBV27 to TRBJ2-7; 10 nucleotides agree with TRBD2. CDR3 length: 17 amino acids. Trimming cost V 3 bases and J 1 base; bases outside gene matches: 9. The germline V gene encodes CDR1 MNHEY and CDR2 SMNVEV (reference sequence). CDR3 coding DNA: TGTGCCAGCAGTTTCCTAGCGGGGGCCTTTAAATCCTACGAGCAGTACTTC. Amino acids: CASSFLAGAFKSYEQYF.

The rearrangement joins TRBV9 to TRBJ2-2, with a weak D call TRBD1 (6 bases). V was pared by 2 bases and J by 6 bases, with 11 bases between. This CDR3 is built from 14 residues. Germline-derived CDR1 and CDR2 are SGDLS and YYNGEE. The CDR3 DNA is TGTGCCAGCAGCGTTACACAGGGCGCCGGGGAGCTGTTTTTT. It codes for CASSVTQGAGELFF.

The chain uses TRBV7-8 and TRBJ1-5; 9 bases are shared with TRBD1. The CDR3 is 15 residues long. Germline V CDR1 and CDR2: SGHVS, FQNEAQ. V shed 5 bases, J shed 3 bases, and the junction held 5 bases outside the gene matches. CDR3 in DNA: TGTGCCAGCAGCCGGACAGGGGCAAACAATCAGCCCCAGCATTTT. As protein: CASSRTGANNQPQHF.

The rearrangement joins TRBV5-4 to TRBJ2-2, with D tentatively TRBD1 (6 bases). V was cut by 3 bases and J by 2 bases, with 14 bases left in between. This CDR3 region has 16 residues. Germline V gene sequence: CDR1 SGHNT, CDR2 YYREEE (reference sequence). The chain's CDR3 is CASSSRRGQNTGELFF. The CDR3 bases are TGTGCCAGCAGCTCAAGAAGGGGACAAAACACCGGGGAGCTGTTTTTT.

This clone was seen a single time. J is TRBJ2-5 and V is TRBV29-1; perhaps TRBD2 as D (5 bases). This CDR3 contains 14 residues. The germline gives CDR1 SQVTM, CDR2 ANQGSEA. The V end lost 4 bases, the J end lost 2 bases, and 14 bases lay between the germline ends. The CDR3 reads CSVGKGAEQETQYF. CDR3 nucleotides: TGCAGCGTTGGAAAGGGAGCAGAACAAGAGACCCAGTACTTC.

The chain combines TRBV11-2 with TRBJ2-5, with D hard to call. The V end was cut by 8 bases, the J end by 0 bases, with 7 bases between. CDR1 and CDR2 (germline): SGHAT, FQNNGV. This CDR3 region has 12 residues. For the CDR3, the DNA is TGTGCCAGCGGGCAGAACCAAGAGACCCAGTACTTC. This gives the protein CASGQNQETQYF.

The gene calls are TRBV7-5 and TRBJ1-1; the table gives TRBD1 as D, unverified against the DNA. TRBV7-5 has pseudogene status. CDR3 size: 20 residues. The CDR3 loop is CVRSLISRGGQGGLDTEAFF. In DNA form, the CDR3 reads TGTGTCAGAAGCTTAATCAGCAGGGGAGGACAGGGGGGGTTAGACACTGAAGCTTTCTTT.

The chain combines TRBV6-5 with TRBJ2-5; D is perhaps TRBD2 (5 bases). Germline V gene sequence: CDR1 MNHEY, CDR2 SVGAGI. The CDR3 consists of 14 residues. Trimming removed 6 bases at V and 6 bases at J, with 17 bases between. CDR3 sequence reads: CASSGGEGRKTQYF. DNA of the CDR3: TGTGCCAGCAGCGGAGGAGAAGGGCGCAAGACCCAGTACTTC.

This clone is judged medium-sized. V gene TRBV19 combines with J gene TRBJ2-5; D gene ambiguous. Trimming removed 4 bases at V and 3 bases at J, with 9 bases between. CDR1 LNHDA and CDR2 SQIVND come from the germline V gene (reference sequence). The CDR3 contains 13 residues. Here the CDR3 reads CASSTAIKETQYF. Written as DNA, the CDR3 is TGTGCCAGTAGTACCGCGATCAAAGAGACCCAGTACTTC. Complete variable domain (other parts from reference TRBV19 and TRBJ2-5): DGGITQSPKYLFRKEGQNVTLSCEQNLNHDAMYWYRQDPGQGLRLIYYSQIVNDFQKGDIAEGYSVSREKKESFPLTVTSAQKNPTAFYLCASSTAIKETQYFGPGTRLLVL.

J is TRBJ2-2 and V is TRBV5-4; 15 bases line up with TRBD2. This CDR3 contains 18 residues. The V segment lost 4 bases and the J segment 4 bases; nucleotides outside the gene matches: 8. Germline CDR1 reads SGHNT; CDR2 reads YYREEE (reference sequence). The CDR3 bases are TGTGCCAGCAGCCTCGGACTAGCGGGGGGGCCGGGCACCGGGGAGCTGTTTTTT. Its protein is CASSLGLAGGPGTGELFF. Filled out from reference TRBV5-4 and TRBJ2-2, the complete variable domain reads ETGVTQSPTHLIKTRGQQVTLRCSSQSGHNTVSWYQQALGQGPQFIFQYYREEENGRGNFPPRFSGLQFPNYSSELNVNALELDDSALYLCASSLGLAGGPGTGELFFGEGSRLTVL.

V is TRBV19 and J is TRBJ1-2; 7 nucleotides match TRBD1. This CDR3 is 13 amino acids long. V dropped 3 bases and J dropped 2; count of bases not matched to a gene: 0. Germline V gives CDR1 LNHDA, CDR2 SQIVND (reference sequence). The CDR3 DNA follows: TGTGCCAGTAGTATGGGACAGAACTATGGCTACACCTTC. Translating it yields CASSMGQNYGYTF.

The chain combines TRBV11-3 with TRBJ2-2; D possibly corresponds to TRBD2 (6 bases). The CDR3 has 15 amino acids. V lost 5 bases and J lost 4, with 14 bases in between. Germline CDR1 reads SGHNT; CDR2 reads YENEEA. The CDR3 here is CASSAPSDATGELFF. The CDR3 DNA is TGTGCCAGCAGCGCACCTAGCGATGCCACCGGGGAGCTGTTTTTT.

The chain couples TRBV3-1 (or the pseudogene TRBV3-2) to TRBJ2-4; TRBD1 matches 9 bases. This CDR3 comprises 14 residues. The germline V gene encodes CDR1 LGHDT and CDR2 YNNKEL (reference sequence). With 4 bases clipped from V and 4 bases from J, the junction kept 2 bases outside the gene matches. This chain's CDR3 is CASSLDRGKNIQYF. The CDR3 DNA is TGTGCCAGCAGCCTGGACAGGGGAAAAAACATTCAGTACTTC.

Only one count was recorded for this clone. The chain combines TRBV7-2 with TRBJ1-2; 7 positions match TRBD1. V was clipped by 5 bases and J by 3 bases; unmatched bases: 6. This CDR3 has 14 residues. In germline, CDR1 is SGHTA, CDR2 FQGNSA. CDR3 residues: CASSDGQADYGYTF. The CDR3 DNA sequence: TGTGCCAGCAGCGATGGACAGGCCGACTATGGCTACACCTTC.

This clone was counted a single time. The chain couples TRBV5-1 to TRBJ2-5, with 11 bases fitting TRBD2. The CDR3 runs to 15 residues. The V gene end was trimmed by 7 bases and the J gene end by 5 bases; junction bases not matched to a gene: 10. CDR1 and CDR2 (germline): SGHRS, YFSETQ. CDR3 protein: CASGAFGTSGETQYF. The CDR3 nucleotides are TGCGCCAGCGGCGCCTTCGGGACTAGCGGCGAGACCCAGTACTTC.

This chain uses TRBV2 with TRBJ2-7; the D is unclear. V lost 7 bases and J lost 2, with 9 bases in between. There are 12 residues in the CDR3. Germline V gene data show CDR1 as SNHLY and CDR2 as FYNNEI. The CDR3 sequence: CASIKLTYEQYF. Written as DNA, the CDR3 is TGTGCCAGCATTAAACTGACCTACGAGCAGTACTTC.

The chain employs TRBV19 and TRBJ1-1; unclear D gene. Germline values: CDR1 LNHDA, CDR2 SQIVND (reference sequence). V was shortened by 3 bases and J by 1 base, with 12 bases between the two germline ends. This CDR3 has 15 amino acids. The CDR3 region is CASSMGGRSNTEAFF. Written as DNA, the CDR3 is TGTGCCAGTAGTATGGGAGGTAGGTCGAACACTGAAGCTTTCTTT.

The chain uses TRBV15 and TRBJ2-3, with TRBD1 identical over 8 bases. V lost 6 bases, J lost 4 bases, and 12 bases stayed unmatched. The CDR3 contains 16 residues. The V gene's germline CDR1 is LNHNV and CDR2 YYDKDF (reference sequence). CDR3 DNA sequence: TGTGCCACCAGTCACGACAGGGGCTTTGGGGCAGATACGCAGTATTTT. Translating it yields CATSHDRGFGADTQYF.

This clone was counted once. This chain links TRBV9 with TRBJ2-1; 7 bases align to TRBD1. Germline CDR1 SGDLS, CDR2 YYNGEE. The CDR3 covers 15 residues. J lost 1 base, V lost 3 bases, and 4 bases had no gene match. This CDR3 is CASSETGDSYNEQFF. CDR3 bases: TGTGCCAGCAGCGAAACAGGGGATTCCTACAATGAGCAGTTCTTC.

This chain connects TRBV5-6 to TRBJ2-5, with 7 bases lining up with TRBD1. The CDR3 runs to 15 residues. Trimming removed 2 bases from V and 5 bases from J; junction bases left unmatched: 9. Per germline, CDR1 SGHDT and CDR2 YYEEEE. The CDR3 is CASSFFRGGQETQYF. CDR3 sequence (DNA): TGTGCCAGCAGCTTTTTCCGAGGGGGCCAGGAGACCCAGTACTTC.

The chain has TRBV6-1 and TRBJ2-3, with 7 nucleotides matching TRBD1. V trimming: 3 bases; J trimming: 2 bases; junction bases outside the gene matches: 5. The CDR3 is 15 residues long. Looked up from germline, CDR1 is MNHNS and CDR2 is SASEGT. CDR3 region: CASSDRDRDTDTQYF. CDR3 coding DNA: TGTGCCAGCAGTGACCGGGACAGAGACACAGATACGCAGTATTTT.

The genes are TRBV10-1 and TRBJ2-2; tentatively, D is TRBD1 (6 bases). This CDR3 contains 14 residues. Trimming took 2 bases from V and 5 from J, leaving 9 bases between them. Looked up from germline, CDR1 is WNHNN and CDR2 is SYGVQD (reference sequence). The CDR3 nucleotides are TGCGCCAGCAGTGAGGCCAGGGGAACCGGGGAGCTGTTTTTT. It codes for CASSEARGTGELFF.

The chain employs TRBV7-8 and TRBJ2-7; TRBD1 aligns across 8 bases. The germline V gene encodes CDR1 SGHVS and CDR2 FQNEAQ. J gave up 8 bases and V 4 bases, and 7 bases lay outside the gene matches. This CDR3 comprises 13 residues. The CDR3 region has the DNA TGTGCCAGCAGCTCCGGACAGGGTGGGAAGCAGTACGTC. Translating it yields CASSSGQGGKQYV.

The chain has TRBV12-3 or TRBV12-4 and TRBJ1-2; D perhaps matches TRBD1 (5 bases). The CDR3 covers 13 residues. V lost 1 base, J lost 6 bases, and 9 bases lay in between. As DNA, the CDR3 is TGTGCCAGCAGTTTAGGGCAGGGAAATGGCTACACCTTC. Its protein product is CASSLGQGNGYTF.

This clone came up once. The CDR3 DNA follows: TGTGCCAGCAGCTTAGATCCAGCGGGGGGGCCCAAAAACATTCAGTACTTC. It specifies CASSLDPAGGPKNIQYF. The chain combines TRBV11-3 with TRBJ2-4; 10 bases map to TRBD2. V lost 0 bases, J lost 2 bases, and 4 bases stayed unmatched. This CDR3 contains 17 residues. CDR1 SGHNT and CDR2 YENEEA come from the germline V gene.